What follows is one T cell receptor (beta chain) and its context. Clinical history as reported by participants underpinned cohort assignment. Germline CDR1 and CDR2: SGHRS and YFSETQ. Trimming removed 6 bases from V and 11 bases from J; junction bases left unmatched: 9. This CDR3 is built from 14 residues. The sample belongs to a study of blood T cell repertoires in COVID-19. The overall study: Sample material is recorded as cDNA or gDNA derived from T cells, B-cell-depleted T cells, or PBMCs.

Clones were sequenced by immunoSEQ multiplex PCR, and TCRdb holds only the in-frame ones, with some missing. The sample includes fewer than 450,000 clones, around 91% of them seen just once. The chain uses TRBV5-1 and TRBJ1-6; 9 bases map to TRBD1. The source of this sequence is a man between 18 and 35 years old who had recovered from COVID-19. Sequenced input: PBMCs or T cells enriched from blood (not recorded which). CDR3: CASTATGQGPPLHF. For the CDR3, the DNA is TGCGCCAGCACCGCGACTGGACAGGGGCCACCCCTCCACTTT.